The rows below give T cell receptor beta chains drawn from one sample of a study of cytomegalovirus exposure and HLA in healthy donors. Generated by immunoSEQ multiplex PCR, the TCRdb table keeps only in-frame clones and is missing some. The sample has about 160,000 clones; over 75% are singletons. The sequencing sample was made of PBMCs. These TCRs come from a man aged 35 to 55 in good health and CMV-seronegative. The CDR3 runs from the conserved cysteine through the conserved F or W. Each record gives: D gene, J gene, V gene, clone size, CDR3 DNA, CDR3 protein. A D gene is named only where the DNA matches it firmly. The size field is filled for only some rows; it gives once, few, many or a size class.

>-|TRBJ2-7|TRBV9|-
TGTGCCAGCAGCGAGGGGGGACAGCGTTACGAGCAGTACTTC
CASSEGGQRYEQYF
>TRBD1|TRBJ2-5|TRBV25-1|once
TGTGCCAGCCTCTCTACAGGGGGCCAAGAGACCCAGTACTTC
CASLSTGGQETQYF
>-|TRBJ2-7|TRBV6-1|-
TGTGCCAGCACCCCCCCTGAGAGGGCCTCCTACGAGCAGTACTTC
CASTPPERASYEQYF
>-|TRBJ1-1|TRBV9|-
TGTGCCAGCAGCGTACACGGGAACACTGAAGCTTTCTTT
CASSVHGNTEAFF
>-|TRBJ1-2|TRBV5-1|-
TGCGCCAGCAGCTTGGACGGGGGACGTGGCTACACCTTC
CASSLDGGRGYTF
>TRBD1|TRBJ1-4|TRBV6-5|-
TGTGCCAGCAGGTCCCAGGGGGCAACTAATGAAAAACTGTTTTTT
CASRSQGATNEKLFF
>TRBD1|TRBJ2-3|TRBV6-5|-
TGTGCCAGCAGTTACTCCGGGACAGGGTGGACAGATACGCAGTATTTT
CASSYSGTGWTDTQYF
>-|TRBJ1-1|TRBV28|-
TGTGCCAGCAGCCCCGATATAGGACAGTCCCTTGCAGCTTTCTTT
CASSPDIGQSLAAFF
>TRBD1|TRBJ1-1|TRBV7-9|-
TGTGCCAGCAGCCCGTATTGGGGGATACAGGGGGCAGCGAACACTGAAGCTTTCTTT
CASSPYWGIQGAANTEAFF
>-|TRBJ2-7|TRBV30|-
TGTGCCTGGAGCGAGTCGCCGGGCTACGAGCAGTACTTC
CAWSESPGYEQYF
>TRBD2|TRBJ2-7|TRBV2|-
TGTGCCACCGGGACTAGCGGTTACGAGCAGTACTTC
CATGTSGYEQYF
>TRBD2|TRBJ2-3|TRBV4-1|-
TGCGCCAGCAGCCAAGTGCTGCGGGGGTGGGGAGTAGATACGCAGTATTTT
CASSQVLRGWGVDTQYF
>TRBD2|TRBJ2-7|TRBV2|-
TGTGCCAGCAGTGTTTCCCTGGCTAGCGGGGGGGCCAACGAGCAGTACTTC
CASSVSLASGGANEQYF
>TRBD2|TRBJ2-7|TRBV4-3|few
TGCGCCAGCAGCCAAGATACGGGGGGACCTGCCGAGCAGTACTTC
CASSQDTGGPAEQYF
>-|TRBJ2-2|TRBV29-1|-
TGCAGCGTCGCGTCGCCGAACACCGGGGAGCTGTTTTTT
CSVASPNTGELFF
>-|TRBJ2-7|TRBV18|-
TGTGCCAGCTCACCGGGGGCGTGGCGTGGAGACGAGCAGTACTTC
CASSPGAWRGDEQYF
>-|TRBJ2-6|TRBV6-4|few
TGTGCCAGCAGTGAGGGGGCCTCTGGGGCCAACGTCCTGACTTTC
CASSEGASGANVLTF
>-|TRBJ2-3|TRBV18|-
TGTGCCAGCTCACGGCGGGACAGTTTCACAGATACGCAGTATTTT
CASSRRDSFTDTQYF
>-|TRBJ1-1|TRBV5-1|-
TGCGCCAGCAGCCCGGAGAGGGGGACGGGTACTGAAGCTTTCTTT
CASSPERGTGTEAFF
>-|TRBJ2-7|TRBV19|-
TGTGCCAGTAGTACCCGGAGTCCGTTCTACGAGCAGTACTTC
CASSTRSPFYEQYF
>-|TRBJ2-7|TRBV7-6|-
TGTGCCAGCAGATCTACCACGTCCTACGAGCAGTACTTC
CASRSTTSYEQYF
>TRBD1|TRBJ1-1|TRBV6-6|-
TGTGCCAGCAGCGGACAGGGAAACACTGAAGCTTTCTTT
CASSGQGNTEAFF
>-|TRBJ1-1|TRBV19|-
TGTGCCAGTAGTATGGAGGGACTACCACATGAAGCTTTCTTT
CASSMEGLPHEAFF
>-|TRBJ1-5|TRBV6-5|-
TGTGCCAGCAGCCGCGACGGGAATCAGCCCCAGCATTTT
CASSRDGNQPQHF
>-|TRBJ2-1|TRBV7-8|-
TGTGCCAGCAGCCTCGATGGCCGGGACTACAATGAGCAGTTCTTC
CASSLDGRDYNEQFF